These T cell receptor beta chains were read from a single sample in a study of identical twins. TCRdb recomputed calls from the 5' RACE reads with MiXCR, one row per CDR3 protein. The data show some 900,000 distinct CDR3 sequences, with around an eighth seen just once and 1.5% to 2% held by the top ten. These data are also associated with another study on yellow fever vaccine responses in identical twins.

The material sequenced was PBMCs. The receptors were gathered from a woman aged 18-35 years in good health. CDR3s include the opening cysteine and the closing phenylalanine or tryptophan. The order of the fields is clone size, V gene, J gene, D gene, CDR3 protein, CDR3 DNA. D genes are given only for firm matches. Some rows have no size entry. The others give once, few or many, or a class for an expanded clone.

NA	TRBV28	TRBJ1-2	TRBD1	CASRSAGTGDSGYTF	TGTGCCAGCAGGTCGGCCGGGACAGGGGATTCCGGCTACACCTTC
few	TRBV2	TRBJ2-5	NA	CAFRDTNQETQYF	TGTGCCTTCCGGGACACCAACCAAGAGACCCAGTACTTC
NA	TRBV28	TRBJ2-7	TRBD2	CASSVTSGSIPYEQYF	TGTGCCAGCAGTGTAACTAGCGGGAGCATACCCTACGAGCAGTACTTC
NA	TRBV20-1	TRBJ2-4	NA	CSARDPGSLQQNIQYF	TGCAGTGCTAGAGATCCGGGATCCCTACAACAAAACATTCAGTACTTC
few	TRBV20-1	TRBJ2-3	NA	CSARDPSGQRTDTQYF	TGCAGTGCTAGAGATCCCAGCGGGCAACGCACAGATACGCAGTATTTT
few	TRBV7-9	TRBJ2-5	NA	CASSLGHGGRASETQYF	TGTGCCAGCAGCTTAGGGCACGGGGGACGAGCGAGCGAGACCCAGTACTTC
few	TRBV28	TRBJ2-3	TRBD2	CATWTSGSFSTDTQYF	TGTGCCACCTGGACTAGCGGGAGCTTCAGCACAGATACGCAGTATTTT
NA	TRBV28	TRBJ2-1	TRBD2	CASSFQTPSGGWDNEQFF	TGTGCCAGCAGTTTCCAGACCCCTAGCGGGGGATGGGACAATGAGCAGTTCTTC
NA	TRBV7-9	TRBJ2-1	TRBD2	CASSLIAGEGDEQFF	TGTGCCAGCAGCTTAATAGCGGGAGAGGGGGATGAGCAGTTCTTC
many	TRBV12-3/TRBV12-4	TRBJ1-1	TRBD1	CASSSGQGLNTEAFF	TGTGCCAGCAGTTCCGGACAGGGCTTGAACACTGAAGCTTTCTTT
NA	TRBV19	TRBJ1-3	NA	CASSMNGGRSGNTIYF	TGTGCCAGTAGTATGAATGGGGGGCGCTCTGGAAACACCATATATTTT
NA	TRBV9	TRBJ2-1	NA	CASSQTERPYNEQFF	TGTGCCAGCAGCCAAACGGAGCGGCCCTACAATGAGCAGTTCTTC
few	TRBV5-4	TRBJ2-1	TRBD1	CASSGQGGQNEQFF	TGTGCCAGCAGCGGACAGGGGGGTCAGAATGAGCAGTTCTTC
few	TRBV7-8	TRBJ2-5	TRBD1	CASSVLQGFEETQYF	TGTGCCAGCAGCGTACTACAGGGGTTCGAAGAGACCCAGTACTTC
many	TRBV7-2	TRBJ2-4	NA	CASSLGRLIAKNIQYF	TGTGCCAGCAGCTTAGGCAGACTGATAGCCAAAAACATTCAGTACTTC
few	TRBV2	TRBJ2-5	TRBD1	CASSATGGQETQYF	TGTGCCAGCAGTGCCACAGGGGGCCAAGAGACCCAGTACTTC
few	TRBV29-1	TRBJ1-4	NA	CSVQRGPSTNEKLFF	TGCAGCGTTCAGCGGGGCCCCTCAACTAATGAAAAACTGTTTTTT
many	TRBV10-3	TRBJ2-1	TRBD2	CAITSGTSRNNEQFF	TGTGCCATCACCAGTGGGACTAGCCGGAACAATGAGCAGTTCTTC
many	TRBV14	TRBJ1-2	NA	CASSQDMAKTNYGYTF	TGTGCCAGCAGCCAAGATATGGCCAAGACTAACTATGGCTACACCTTC
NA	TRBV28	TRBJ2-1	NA	CASGLVGDDEQFF	TGTGCCAGCGGTTTAGTAGGGGATGATGAGCAGTTCTTC
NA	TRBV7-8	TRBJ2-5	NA	CASSGGLEETQYF	TGTGCCAGCAGCGGCGGCCTGGAGGAGACCCAGTACTTC
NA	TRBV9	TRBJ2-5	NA	CASSVYGSQETQYF	TGTGCCAGCAGCGTCTACGGGAGCCAAGAGACCCAGTACTTC
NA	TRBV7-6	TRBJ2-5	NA	CASSLNVAGWKTQYF	TGTGCCAGCAGCTTAAACGTGGCAGGGTGGAAGACCCAGTACTTC
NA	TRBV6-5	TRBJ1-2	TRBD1	CASDTRQGGNYGYTF	TGTGCCAGCGATACCCGACAGGGTGGGAACTATGGCTACACCTTC
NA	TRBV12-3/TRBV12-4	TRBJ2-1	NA	CASSFGASGALRVFF	TGTGCCAGCAGTTTCGGGGCAAGCGGAGCCCTTCGGGTCTTCTTC
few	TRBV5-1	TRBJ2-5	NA	CASSPPTSWETQYF	TGCGCCAGCAGCCCTCCAACTAGTTGGGAGACCCAGTACTTC
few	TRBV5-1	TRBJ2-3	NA	CASSLRQPYTDTQYF	TGCGCCAGCAGCTTGAGGCAACCGTACACAGATACGCAGTATTTT
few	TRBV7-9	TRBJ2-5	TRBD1	CASSPQGTEETQYF	TGTGCCAGCAGCCCACAGGGGACCGAAGAGACCCAGTACTTC
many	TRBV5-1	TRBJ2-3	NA	CASSLETGTDTQYF	TGCGCCAGCAGCTTGGAAACAGGGACAGATACGCAGTATTTT
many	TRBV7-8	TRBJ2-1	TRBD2	CASSFVAGGVNEQFF	TGTGCCAGCAGCTTCGTAGCGGGAGGAGTTAATGAGCAGTTCTTC
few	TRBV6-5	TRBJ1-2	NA	CASTHGSGYTF	TGTGCCAGCACCCACGGGAGTGGCTACACCTTC
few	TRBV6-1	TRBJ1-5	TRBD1	CASSEMGQGGQPQHF	TGTGCCAGCAGTGAAATGGGACAGGGGGGGCAGCCCCAGCATTTT
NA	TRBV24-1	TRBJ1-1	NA	CATSGPGSNTEAFF	TGTGCCACCAGTGGGCCGGGTTCGAACACTGAAGCTTTCTTT
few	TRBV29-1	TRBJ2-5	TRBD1	CSVPRGQTQYF	TGCAGCGTCCCCAGGGGGCAGACCCAGTACTTC
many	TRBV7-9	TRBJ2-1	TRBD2	CASSAGTRDEQFF	TGTGCCAGCAGCGCCGGGACTAGGGATGAGCAGTTCTTC
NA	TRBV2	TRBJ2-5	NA	CASTPEGETQYF	TGTGCCAGCACCCCGGAGGGAGAGACCCAGTACTTC
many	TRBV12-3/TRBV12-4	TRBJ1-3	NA	CASSFRWTARNTIYF	TGTGCCAGCAGTTTCCGATGGACGGCTCGAAACACCATATATTTT
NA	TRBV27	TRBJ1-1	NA	CASRVWQTSEAFF	TGTGCCAGCAGGGTGTGGCAGACGTCTGAAGCTTTCTTT
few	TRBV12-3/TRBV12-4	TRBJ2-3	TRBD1	CACSNALGTGGSWDTQYF	TGTGCCTGCAGTAACGCTTTAGGGACAGGGGGTTCGTGGGATACGCAGTATTTT
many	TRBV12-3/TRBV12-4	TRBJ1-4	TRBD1	CASSLSGGHEKLFF	TGTGCCAGCAGTTTGTCAGGGGGGCATGAAAAACTGTTTTTT
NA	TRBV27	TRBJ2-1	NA	CASSLKTGREQFF	TGTGCCAGCAGTCTAAAAACAGGGAGGGAGCAGTTCTTC
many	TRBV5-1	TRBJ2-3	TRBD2	CASSLGVLAGGITDTQYF	TGCGCCAGCAGCTTGGGGGTGCTAGCGGGGGGCATCACAGATACGCAGTATTTT
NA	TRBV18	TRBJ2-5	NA	CASSPSTGRRQETQYF	TGTGCCAGCTCACCATCGACAGGGAGGAGACAAGAGACCCAGTACTTC
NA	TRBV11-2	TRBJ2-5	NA	CASSLWEGGETQYF	TGTGCCAGCAGCTTATGGGAGGGGGGGGAGACCCAGTACTTC
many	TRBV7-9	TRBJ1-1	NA	CASRPEGNTEAFF	TGTGCCAGCAGACCAGAGGGGAACACTGAAGCTTTCTTT
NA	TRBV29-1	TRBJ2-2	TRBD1	CSVTGDKNTGELFF	TGCAGCGTTACAGGGGACAAGAACACCGGGGAGCTGTTTTTT
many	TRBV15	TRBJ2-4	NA	CATSRRHRAKNIQYF	TGTGCCACCAGCAGGCGGCACAGAGCCAAAAACATTCAGTACTTC
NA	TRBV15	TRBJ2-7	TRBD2	CATSRGLAESYEQYF	TGTGCCACCAGCAGAGGGCTAGCGGAGTCCTACGAGCAGTACTTC
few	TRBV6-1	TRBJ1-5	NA	CASSEEGTNQPQHF	TGTGCCAGCAGTGAGGAAGGGACTAATCAGCCCCAGCATTTT
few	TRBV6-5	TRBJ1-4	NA	CASSHLGSWRSLEKLFF	TGTGCCAGCAGTCACTTAGGATCGTGGAGGTCTCTTGAAAAACTGTTTTTT
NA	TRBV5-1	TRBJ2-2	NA	CTSSLTGGNTGELFF	TGCACCAGCAGCTTGACCGGGGGGAACACCGGGGAGCTGTTTTTT
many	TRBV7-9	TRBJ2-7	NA	CASSLEGSQSEQYF	TGTGCCAGCAGCTTAGAAGGGAGCCAATCCGAGCAGTACTTC
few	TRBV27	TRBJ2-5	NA	CASSSISGETQYF	TGTGCCAGCAGTTCTATTTCGGGGGAGACCCAGTACTTC
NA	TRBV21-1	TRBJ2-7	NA	CASRLGDRGSYEQYF	TGTGCCAGCCGCCTCGGGGACAGGGGCTCCTACGAGCAGTACTTC
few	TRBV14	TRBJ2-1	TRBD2	CASSQDWTSGGYSSYNEQFF	TGTGCCAGCAGCCAAGATTGGACTAGCGGGGGGTACAGCTCCTACAATGAGCAGTTCTTC